The 23 T cell receptor beta chains below were found in one sample sequenced in a study of CD8+ T cells in alopecia areata. Described treatment: oral pan-JAK inhibitor, 5-10 mg twice daily. RNA extraction was followed by reverse transcription into cDNA, which acted as the sequencing template. Data came from immunoSEQ multiplex PCR; TCRdb stores just in-frame clones and leaves some out. The data show 150,000 to 200,000 clones, about three fifths seen once. The material was CD4+ T cells sorted from blood, obtained at week 24, from a patient treated with tofacitinib. The receptors were gathered from a human donor with alopecia areata.

The table lists this clone with a few counts. In DNA form, the CDR3 reads TGTGCCTGTCCCGGGCCCATGACGGAAAAACTGTTTTTT. It encodes CACPGPMTEKLFF. The genes are TRBV30 and TRBJ1-4, with D hard to call. The CDR3 loop spans 13 amino acids. With 6 bases removed from V and 8 bases from J, the gap between germline ends came to 16 bases. Germline CDR1 and CDR2: GTSNPN and SVGIG (reference sequence).

The table lists this clone with a few counts. The genes are TRBV11-2 and TRBJ1-5; no firm D call. The CDR3 covers 15 residues. V was shortened by 4 bases and J by 5 bases, with 15 bases between the two germline ends. The germline gives CDR1 SGHAT, CDR2 FQNNGV. The CDR3 nucleotides read TGTGCCAGCAGCTATGGGTCGTCGGGAGATCAGCCCCAGCATTTT. Translated, it gives CASSYGSSGDQPQHF.

The CDR3 region is CATRPRTGEANTEAFF. The CDR3 DNA is TGTGCCACCAGACCGCGGACAGGGGAAGCTAACACTGAAGCTTTCTTT. This chain links TRBV10-3 with TRBJ1-1; 9 nucleotides match TRBD1. V dropped 10 bases and J dropped 2; count of bases not matched to a gene: 14. CDR3 length: 16 residues. CDR1 and CDR2 (germline): ENHRY, SYGVKD.

In this sample, this clone turned up once. In the same sample, other DNA sequences code for this CDR3. The J gene is TRBJ2-3, the V gene TRBV30; D is unclear. V was trimmed by 0 bases and J by 4 bases, leaving 2 bases between them. The CDR3 is 11 amino acids. The germline gives CDR1 GTSNPN, CDR2 SVGIG (reference sequence). The CDR3 sequence is CAWSVSDTQYF. The CDR3 DNA follows: TGTGCCTGGAGTGTTTCAGATACGCAGTATTTT.

Turning to this clone: The same CDR3 is also encoded by other DNA sequences in this sample. The chain employs TRBV30 and TRBJ1-1; tentatively, D is TRBD1 (6 bases). V dropped 4 bases and J dropped 1 base, with 10 bases sitting between them. Germline values: CDR1 GTSNPN, CDR2 SVGIG (reference sequence). This CDR3 is built from 13 residues. CDR3 protein: CAWNYRENTEAFF. DNA for the CDR3: TGTGCCTGGAACTACAGGGAGAACACTGAAGCTTTCTTT.

This clone was detected a few times. CDR3 DNA: TGTGCCAGCAGTGCCTCAAATAGCAATCAGCCCCAGCATTTT. It specifies CASSASNSNQPQHF. The chain combines TRBV6-5 with TRBJ1-5; unclear D gene. V dropped 5 bases and J dropped 0 bases, with 8 bases sitting between them. This CDR3 has 14 residues. Germline values: CDR1 MNHEY, CDR2 SVGAGI.

This clone was detected once. The chain is built from TRBV28 and TRBJ1-1; D is perhaps TRBD1 (5 bases). This CDR3 is 14 amino acids long. Germline loops: CDR1 MDHEN, CDR2 SYDVKM. Trimming removed 3 bases at V and 0 bases at J, with 8 bases between. The CDR3 loop is CASSLRGMNTEAFF. The DNA of the CDR3 is TGTGCCAGCAGTTTGCGGGGGATGAACACTGAAGCTTTCTTT.

This chain joins TRBV29-1 and TRBJ1-1; D is unresolved. CDR1 and CDR2 (germline): SQVTM, ANQGSEA. Trimming removed 3 bases at V and 11 bases at J, with 13 bases between. The CDR3 sequence is 11 residues long. The CDR3 sequence: CSVEDAGGAFF. DNA for the CDR3: TGCAGCGTTGAGGACGCAGGAGGCGCTTTCTTT. The full variable domain, its missing parts supplied by reference TRBV29-1 and TRBJ1-1, is SAVISQKPSRDICQRGTSLTIQCQVDSQVTMMFWYRQQPGQSLTLIATANQGSEATYESGFVIDKFPISRPNLTFSTLTVSNMSPEDSSIYLCSVEDAGGAFFGQGTRLTVV.

This clone was picked up one time. The chain joins TRBV6-5 to TRBJ1-5; the D is unclear. This CDR3 is 12 amino acids long. Germline CDR1 MNHEY, CDR2 SVGAGI. V gave up 10 bases and J gave up 4 bases, with 11 bases separating them. The CDR3 nucleotides read TGTGCCACCACGGACCGGAATCAGCCCCAGCATTTT. Translation: CATTDRNQPQHF.

The chain couples TRBV30 to TRBJ2-7; 8 bases fit TRBD2. The CDR3 contains 12 residues. Germline values: CDR1 GTSNPN, CDR2 SVGIG (reference sequence). Trimming took 3 bases from V and 10 from J; bases not matched to a gene: 8. CDR3 amino acids: CAWRTSSGGQYF. In nucleotides, the CDR3 is TGTGCCTGGAGGACTAGCAGCGGGGGTCAGTACTTC.

The chain recombines TRBV6-1 with TRBJ1-2; 10 bases agree with TRBD1. The germline V gene has CDR1 MNHNS and CDR2 SASEGT. The length of the CDR3 is 14 residues. J was trimmed by 8 bases and V by 4 bases; bases with no gene match: 7. CDR3 amino acids: CASSARDRGGGYTF. CDR3 DNA sequence: TGTGCCAGCAGTGCCCGGGACAGGGGTGGAGGCTACACCTTC.

This sequence joins TRBV9 and TRBJ2-5, with unresolved D. CDR1 SGDLS and CDR2 YYNGEE come from the germline V gene. V was clipped by 3 bases and J by 0 bases, with 9 bases between them. CDR3 size: 14 residues. The CDR3 reads CASSDGVNQETQYF. CDR3 DNA: TGTGCCAGCAGCGATGGGGTGAACCAAGAGACCCAGTACTTC.

This chain joins TRBV2 and TRBJ1-2; 7 bases are shared with TRBD1. CDR1 is SNHLY, CDR2 FYNNEI, per germline. The J segment lost 2 bases and the V segment lost 7 bases, leaving 7 bases of the junction unmatched. This CDR3 is 14 amino acids long. The CDR3 here is CASTRDSLNYGYTF. CDR3 in DNA: TGTGCCAGCACCCGGGACAGCCTCAACTATGGCTACACCTTC. Based on the CDR3 plus reference TRBV2 and TRBJ1-2, the full variable domain is EPEVTQTPSHQVTQMGQEVILRCVPISNHLYFYWYRQILGQKVEFLVSFYNNEISEKSEIFDDQFSVERPDGSNFTLKIRSTKLEDSAMYFCASTRDSLNYGYTFGSGTRLTVV.

The V gene is TRBV29-1, the J gene TRBJ1-3; no firm D call. Trimming took 3 bases from V and 0 from J, leaving 6 bases between them. CDR1 SQVTM and CDR2 ANQGSEA come from the germline V gene. The CDR3 is 13 residues long. CDR3: CSVELSSGNTIYF. CDR3 DNA: TGCAGCGTTGAGTTAAGCTCTGGAAACACCATATATTTT. Variable domain in full (rest from reference TRBV29-1 and TRBJ1-3): SAVISQKPSRDICQRGTSLTIQCQVDSQVTMMFWYRQQPGQSLTLIATANQGSEATYESGFVIDKFPISRPNLTFSTLTVSNMSPEDSSIYLCSVELSSGNTIYFGEGSWLTVV.

The rearrangement links TRBV2 to TRBJ1-4; 7 bases align to TRBD1. Trimming cost V 6 bases and J 6 bases; bases outside gene matches: 4. CDR1 SNHLY and CDR2 FYNNEI come from the germline V gene. The CDR3 totals 13 residues. CDR3 amino acids: CASRAGGDEKLFF. The CDR3 DNA reads TGTGCCAGCAGGGCAGGGGGGGATGAAAAACTGTTTTTT.

The chain links TRBV7-2 to TRBJ1-5, with 10 bases identical to TRBD1. Germline loops: CDR1 SGHTA, CDR2 FQGNSA. The CDR3 runs to 16 residues. The junction had 4 bases not matched to a gene; V was cut back by 4 bases and J by 1 base. This CDR3 reads CASSSWDRGSNQPQHF. For the CDR3, the DNA is TGTGCCAGCAGCTCCTGGGACAGGGGAAGCAATCAGCCCCAGCATTTT.

This chain uses TRBV27 with TRBJ1-1, with D perhaps matching TRBD1 (6 bases). With 3 bases removed from V and 1 base from J, the gap between germline ends came to 9 bases. The V gene's germline CDR1 is MNHEY and CDR2 SMNVEV (reference sequence). This CDR3 region has 14 residues. The CDR3 nucleotides read TGTGCCAGCAGTTTTGTAGGGGGGAACACTGAAGCTTTCTTT. Its translation is CASSFVGGNTEAFF.

The chain links TRBV27 to TRBJ1-5; D ambiguous. There are 14 residues in the CDR3. The V and J ends lost 6 bases and 0 bases respectively, with 9 bases between them. CDR1 MNHEY and CDR2 SMNVEV come from the germline V gene (reference sequence). Here the CDR3 DNA reads TGTGCCAGCAGCAACGAACATAGCAATCAGCCCCAGCATTTT. Translation: CASSNEHSNQPQHF.

With regard to this clone: Additional DNA sequences in this sample encode the identical CDR3. This chain uses TRBV30 with TRBJ2-7, with a tentative D call TRBD1 (8 bases). With 0 bases removed from V and 7 bases from J, the gap between germline ends came to 10 bases. The CDR3 is 12 residues long. Germline assignment: CDR1 GTSNPN and CDR2 SVGIG (reference sequence). The CDR3 region has the DNA TGTGCCTGGAGTGTACAGGGGGGGGAGCAGTACTTC. This sequence encodes CAWSVQGGEQYF.

This sequence joins TRBV4-3 and TRBJ2-2, with D perhaps TRBD1 or TRBD2 (5 bases each). The CDR3 is 17 amino acids. The V end was cut by 2 bases, the J end by 6 bases, with 19 bases between. Germline V CDR1 and CDR2: LGHNA, YSLEER. This chain's CDR3 is CASSQHHGATDSGELFF. The DNA for the CDR3 is TGCGCCAGCAGCCAACACCACGGGGCTACAGATTCCGGGGAGCTGTTTTTT.

This chain links TRBV6-5 with TRBJ2-5, with TRBD1 matching over 7 bases. The CDR3 runs to 14 residues. Trimming took 2 bases from V and 5 from J; bases not matched to a gene: 5. The germline V gene encodes CDR1 MNHEY and CDR2 SVGAGI. CDR3 sequence (DNA): TGTGCCAGCAGTTACAGGGGGCGATGGGAGACCCAGTACTTC. It specifies CASSYRGRWETQYF.

The rearrangement links TRBV5-6 to TRBJ2-1, with 12 bases identical to TRBD2. With V trimmed by 3 bases and J by 0 bases, 10 bases remained unmatched. CDR3 length: 19 amino acids. CDR1 SGHDT and CDR2 YYEEEE come from the germline V gene. CDR3 in DNA: TGTGCCAGCAGCTCCTGGACTAGCGGGGCCTCCAGCTCCTACAATGAGCAGTTCTTC. This sequence encodes CASSSWTSGASSSYNEQFF.

This clone has a single count. The J gene is TRBJ2-3, the V gene TRBV4-3; D is uncertain. Trimming took off 4 bases at V and 4 bases at J, with 9 bases between the two ends. The CDR3 covers 13 residues. Germline assignment: CDR1 LGHNA and CDR2 YSLEER. DNA of the CDR3: TGCGCCAGCAGCCGGAACCAAGCAGATACGCAGTATTTT. This translates into CASSRNQADTQYF.